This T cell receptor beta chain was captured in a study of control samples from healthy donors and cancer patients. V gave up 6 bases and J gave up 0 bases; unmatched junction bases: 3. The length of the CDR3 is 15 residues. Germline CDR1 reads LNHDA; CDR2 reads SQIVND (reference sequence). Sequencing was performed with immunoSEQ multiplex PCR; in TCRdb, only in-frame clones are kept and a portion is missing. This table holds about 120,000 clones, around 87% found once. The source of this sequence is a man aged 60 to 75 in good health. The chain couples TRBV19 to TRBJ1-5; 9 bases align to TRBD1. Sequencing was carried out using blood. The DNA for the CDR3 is TGTGCCAGTAGAGGGACAGGGCCTAGCAATCAGCCCCAGCATTTT. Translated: CASRGTGPSNQPQHF.